This T cell receptor (beta chain) derives from a study of response to subunit inactivated influenza vaccine (dated by TCRdb to 2016 to 2019). Notes on the research overall: Deep quantitative T cell receptor repertoire profiling was used in the study to track responses to a trivalent subunit inactivated influenza vaccine.

This clonotype was recorded many times. It lacks a known antigen. It has no much larger one-base neighbor in the sample; base qualities were not kept. General conclusions and limits of the study: It was suggested by the authors that each seasonal influenza vaccination may recruit only a limited number of new T cells.

From its cysteine to its phenylalanine, the CDR3 spans 15 amino acids. Solely the CDR3 DNA is kept, with 45 bases framed from the first base. Unmatched junction bases come to 6, with V trimmed by 0 bases and J by 5 bases. CDR1 and CDR2 (SGHAT, FQNNGV) derive from the germline V gene. To prepare the library, RT-PCR was applied. The sequencing machine was an Illumina HiSeq 2500. TCRdb reprocessing: public reads trimmed at Q25 with fastp, clones called with MiXCR, in-frame beta chains kept. A single entry per CDR3 protein holds the most common genes and DNA from its merged rows. This sample gives around 520,000 distinct CDR3 sequences in total; 12% of them show up just once. The ten largest clones add up to about a tenth of the sample.

Recombination joined TRBV11-2 with TRBJ2-7, with 8 bases aligning to TRBD1. This receptor was taken from a man aged 50-59 years who received an inactivated influenza vaccine. Donor details come from another sample of the same person, matched by shared clones. Sequenced material: PBMCs from blood, taken on the day of vaccination. The DNA reads as follows: TGTGCCAGCAGCTTAGATCAGGCAGGGGGCCACGAGCAGTACTTC. Its amino acids are CASSLDQAGGHEQYF.